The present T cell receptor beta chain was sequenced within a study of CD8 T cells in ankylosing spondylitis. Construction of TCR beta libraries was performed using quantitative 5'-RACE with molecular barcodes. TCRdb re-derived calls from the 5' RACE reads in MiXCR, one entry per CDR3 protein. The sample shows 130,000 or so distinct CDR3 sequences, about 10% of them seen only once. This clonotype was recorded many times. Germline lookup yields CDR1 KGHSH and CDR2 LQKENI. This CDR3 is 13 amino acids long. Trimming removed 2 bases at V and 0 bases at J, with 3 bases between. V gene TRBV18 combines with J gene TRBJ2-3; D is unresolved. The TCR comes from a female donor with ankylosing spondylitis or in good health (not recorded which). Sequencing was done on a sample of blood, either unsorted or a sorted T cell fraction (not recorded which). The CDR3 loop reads CASSPKSTDTQYF. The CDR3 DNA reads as TGTGCCAGCTCACCAAAGAGCACAGATACGCAGTATTTT.